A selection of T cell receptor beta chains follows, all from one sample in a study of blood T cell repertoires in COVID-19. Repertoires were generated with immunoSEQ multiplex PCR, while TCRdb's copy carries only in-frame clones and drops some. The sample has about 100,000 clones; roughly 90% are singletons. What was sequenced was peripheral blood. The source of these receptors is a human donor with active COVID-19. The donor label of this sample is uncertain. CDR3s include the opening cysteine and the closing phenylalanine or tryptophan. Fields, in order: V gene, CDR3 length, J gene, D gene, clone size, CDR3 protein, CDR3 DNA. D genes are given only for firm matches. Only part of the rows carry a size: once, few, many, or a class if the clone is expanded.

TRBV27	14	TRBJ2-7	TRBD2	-	CASSRGSAGAEQYF	TGTGCCAGCAGCCGGGGGTCCGCGGGAGCCGAGCAGTACTTC
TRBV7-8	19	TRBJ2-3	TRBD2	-	CASSHDSGTSGGSTDTQYF	TGTGCCAGCAGCCACGACTCCGGGACTAGCGGGGGGAGCACAGATACGCAGTATTTT
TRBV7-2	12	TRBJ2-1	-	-	CASSLSLGEQFF	TGTGCCAGCAGCTTATCCCTAGGAGAGCAGTTCTTC
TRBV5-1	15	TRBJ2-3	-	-	CASSFGAGRGDTQYF	TGCGCCAGCAGCTTCGGGGCAGGGCGGGGAGATACGCAGTATTTT
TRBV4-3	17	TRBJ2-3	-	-	CASSQSFGGGGTDTQYF	TGCGCCAGCAGCCAGTCCTTTGGCGGCGGGGGCACAGATACGCAGTATTTT
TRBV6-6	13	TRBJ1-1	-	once	CASTKSGGTEAFF	TGTGCCAGCACCAAGTCCGGGGGCACTGAAGCTTTCTTT
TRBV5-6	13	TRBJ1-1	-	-	CASSPQGNTEAFF	TGTGCCAGCAGCCCACAGGGGAACACTGAAGCTTTCTTT
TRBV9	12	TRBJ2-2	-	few	CASSSLTGELFF	TGTGCCAGCAGCTCTTTGACCGGGGAGCTGTTTTTT
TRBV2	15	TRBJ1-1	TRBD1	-	CASLGQGDTNTEAFF	TGTGCCAGCCTGGGACAGGGAGACACAAACACTGAAGCTTTCTTT
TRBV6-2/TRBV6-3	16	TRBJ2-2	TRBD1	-	CASSYVGQLNTGELFF	TGTGCCAGCAGTTACGTGGGACAGCTAAACACCGGGGAGCTGTTTTTT
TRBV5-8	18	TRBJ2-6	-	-	CASSRTDIPNSGANVLTF	TGTGCCAGCAGCCGAACCGACATACCAAACTCTGGGGCCAACGTCCTGACTTTC
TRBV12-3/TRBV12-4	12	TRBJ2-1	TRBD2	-	CASSPLAGGVIF	TGTGCCAGCAGTCCACTAGCGGGGGGCGTTATCTTC
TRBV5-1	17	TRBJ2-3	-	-	CASSGREAGAGTDTQYF	TGCGCCAGCAGCGGTAGGGAAGCAGGGGCGGGCACAGATACGCAGTATTTT
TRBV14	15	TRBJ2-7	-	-	CASSQDAGEGDEQYF	TGTGCCAGCAGCCAAGATGCAGGGGAAGGAGACGAGCAGTACTTC
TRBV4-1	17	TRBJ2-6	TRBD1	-	CASSHWGQGAGANVLTF	TGCGCCAGCAGCCATTGGGGACAGGGGGCCGGGGCCAACGTCCTGACTTTC
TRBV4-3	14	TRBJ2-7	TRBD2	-	CASSRASGGYEQYF	TGCGCCAGCAGCCGAGCTAGCGGGGGCTACGAGCAGTACTTC
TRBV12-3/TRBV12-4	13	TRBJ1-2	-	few	CASSLRDSYGYTF	TGTGCCAGCAGTCTCAGGGACTCCTATGGCTACACCTTC
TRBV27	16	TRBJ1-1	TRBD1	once	CASSPGTGAMNTEAFF	TGTGCCAGCAGTCCCGGGACAGGGGCCATGAACACTGAAGCTTTCTTT
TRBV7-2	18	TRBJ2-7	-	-	CASSNALSIAAQRHEQYF	TGTGCCAGCAGCAACGCCCTCTCGATTGCGGCCCAGCGACACGAGCAGTACTTC
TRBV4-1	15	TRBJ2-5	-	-	CASSQGVIRGETQYF	TGCGCCAGCAGCCAAGGGGTCATTCGGGGGGAGACCCAGTACTTC
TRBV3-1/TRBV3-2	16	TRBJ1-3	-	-	CASSLRTVPSGNTIYF	TGTGCCAGCAGCCTCCGGACAGTCCCCTCTGGAAACACCATATATTTT
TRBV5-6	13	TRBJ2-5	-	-	CASSPRGFETQYF	TGTGCCAGCAGCCCCCGGGGTTTCGAGACCCAGTACTTC
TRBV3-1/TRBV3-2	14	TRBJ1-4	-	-	CASSQAGVGEKLFF	TGTGCCAGCAGCCAAGCCGGGGTCGGGGAAAAACTGTTTTTT
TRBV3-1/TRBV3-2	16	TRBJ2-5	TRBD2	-	CASSQEKNGGQETQYF	TGTGCCAGCAGCCAAGAGAAGAACGGGGGGCAAGAGACCCAGTACTTC
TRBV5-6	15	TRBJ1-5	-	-	CASSLGGRGNQPQHF	TGTGCCAGCAGCTTGGGGGGCAGGGGTAATCAGCCCCAGCATTTT
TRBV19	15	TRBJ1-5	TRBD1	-	CASSMGQGSNQPQHF	TGTGCCAGTAGTATGGGACAGGGAAGCAATCAGCCCCAGCATTTT
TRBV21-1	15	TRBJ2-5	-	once	CASSETAGGLETQYF	TGTGCCAGCAGCGAAACAGCGGGGGGGCTTGAGACCCAGTACTTC
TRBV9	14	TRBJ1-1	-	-	CASSPPRGNTEAFF	TGTGCCAGCAGCCCGCCCCGGGGGAACACTGAAGCTTTCTTT
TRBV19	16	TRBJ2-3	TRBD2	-	CASSLRLAGDTDTQYF	TGTGCCAGTAGTTTAAGACTAGCGGGGGATACAGATACGCAGTATTTT
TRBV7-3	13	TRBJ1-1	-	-	CASSLGHPGVAFF	TGTGCCAGCAGCTTAGGCCACCCAGGGGTAGCTTTCTTT
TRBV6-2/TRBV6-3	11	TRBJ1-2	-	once	CASSPPGGYTF	TGTGCCAGCAGTCCGCCGGGTGGCTACACCTTC
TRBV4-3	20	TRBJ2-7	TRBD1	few	CASSQDFPYRDSPISYEQYF	TGCGCCAGCAGCCAAGATTTCCCCTATAGGGACAGCCCAATTTCCTACGAGCAGTACTTC
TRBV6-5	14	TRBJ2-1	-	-	CASSYEGGGNEQFF	TGTGCCAGCAGTTACGAGGGGGGGGGCAATGAGCAGTTCTTC
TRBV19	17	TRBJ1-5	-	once	CASSIPGTLRLNQPQHF	TGTGCCAGTAGTATCCCCGGGACACTTCGACTAAATCAGCCCCAGCATTTT
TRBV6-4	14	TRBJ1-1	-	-	CASRETERNTEAFF	TGTGCCAGCAGGGAGACAGAAAGGAACACTGAAGCTTTCTTT
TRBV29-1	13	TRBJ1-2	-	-	CSVAGADHYGYTF	TGCAGCGTTGCTGGTGCAGATCACTATGGCTACACCTTC
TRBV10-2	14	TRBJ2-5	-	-	CASSESTVKETQYF	TGCGCCAGCAGTGAGTCAACAGTAAAAGAGACCCAGTACTTC
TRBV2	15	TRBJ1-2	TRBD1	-	CASSTDRAAPYGYTF	TGTGCCAGCAGTACCGACAGGGCCGCTCCTTATGGCTACACCTTC
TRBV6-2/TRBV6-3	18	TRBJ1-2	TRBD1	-	CASSYSPGQGELEDGYTF	TGTGCCAGCAGTTACTCGCCGGGACAGGGGGAGTTGGAGGATGGCTACACCTTC
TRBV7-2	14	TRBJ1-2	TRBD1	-	CASSKRTGSGGYTF	TGTGCCAGCAGCAAAAGGACAGGGAGCGGTGGCTACACCTTC
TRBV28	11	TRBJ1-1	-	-	CAICRNTEAFF	TGTGCCATCTGTAGGAACACTGAAGCTTTCTTT
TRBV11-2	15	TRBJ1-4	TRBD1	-	CASSLSGGGNEKLFF	TGTGCCAGCAGCTTATCAGGGGGCGGTAATGAAAAACTGTTTTTT
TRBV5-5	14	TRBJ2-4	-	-	CASSPTSAKNIQYF	TGTGCCAGCAGCCCTACCTCGGCCAAAAACATTCAGTACTTC
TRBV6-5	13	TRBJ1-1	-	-	CASSYSGGAEAFF	TGTGCCAGCAGTTACTCCGGGGGGGCTGAAGCTTTCTTT
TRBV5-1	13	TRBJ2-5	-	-	CASSSDSLETQYF	TGCGCCAGCAGCTCGGACAGCTTAGAGACCCAGTACTTC
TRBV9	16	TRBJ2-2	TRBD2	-	CASRRGSGGAPGELFF	TGTGCCAGCAGACGAGGTTCGGGGGGGGCCCCCGGGGAGCTGTTTTTT
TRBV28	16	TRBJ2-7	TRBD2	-	CASSRSLAGVVYEQYF	TGTGCCAGCAGTCGATCACTAGCGGGGGTGGTCTACGAGCAGTACTTC
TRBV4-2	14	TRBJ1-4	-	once	CASSSDRGHRELFF	TGTGCCAGCAGCTCGGACCGGGGACATCGGGAACTGTTTTTT
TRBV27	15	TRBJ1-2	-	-	CASSPGGRAGYGYTF	TGTGCCAGCAGTCCGGGGGGGAGGGCAGGATATGGCTACACCTTC
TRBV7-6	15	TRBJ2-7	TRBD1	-	CASSARTGTGDKQYF	TGTGCCAGCAGCGCTAGGACCGGGACAGGGGATAAGCAGTACTTC
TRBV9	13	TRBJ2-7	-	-	CASSVGRTGEQYF	TGTGCCAGCAGCGTAGGCCGGACTGGCGAGCAGTACTTC
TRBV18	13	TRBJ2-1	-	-	CASSRIEGNEQFF	TGTGCCAGCTCACGAATAGAGGGTAATGAGCAGTTCTTC
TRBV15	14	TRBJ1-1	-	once	CATSRDRGETEAFF	TGTGCCACCAGCAGAGATCGGGGTGAGACTGAAGCTTTCTTT
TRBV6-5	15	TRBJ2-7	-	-	CASSSHGGNPYEQYF	TGTGCCAGCAGTTCTCACGGAGGTAACCCCTACGAGCAGTACTTC
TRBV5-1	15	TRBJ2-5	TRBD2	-	CASSLNGGAGETQYF	TGCGCCAGCAGCTTGAACGGGGGGGCCGGGGAGACCCAGTACTTC